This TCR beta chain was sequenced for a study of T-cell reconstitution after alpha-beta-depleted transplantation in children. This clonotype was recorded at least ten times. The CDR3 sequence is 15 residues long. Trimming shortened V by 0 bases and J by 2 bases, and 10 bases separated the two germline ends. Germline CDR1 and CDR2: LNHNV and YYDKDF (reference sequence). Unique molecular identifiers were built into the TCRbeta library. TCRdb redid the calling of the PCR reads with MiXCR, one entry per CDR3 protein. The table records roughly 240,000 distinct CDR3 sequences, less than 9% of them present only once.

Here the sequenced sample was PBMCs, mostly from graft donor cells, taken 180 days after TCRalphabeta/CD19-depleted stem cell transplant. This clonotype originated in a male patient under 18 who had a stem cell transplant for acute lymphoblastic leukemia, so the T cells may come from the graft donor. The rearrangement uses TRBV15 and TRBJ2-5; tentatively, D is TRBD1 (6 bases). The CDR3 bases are TGTGCCACCAGCAGAGATCAGGGGAAACAAGAGACCCAGTACTTC. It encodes CATSRDQGKQETQYF.